What follows are 11 T cell receptor beta chains derived from one specimen sequenced in a study of beta chain features in type 1 diabetes. Expressed TCRB transcripts were sequenced after all isolated RNA was converted to cDNA. Profiled with immunoSEQ multiplex PCR; TCRdb holds only in-frame clones, not every one. The data show about 900,000 clones, roughly 16% seen once. The specimen was naive CD4+ T cells from blood. These receptors were collected from a woman between 18 and 29 years old in good health.

This clone was seen only a few times. This chain's CDR3 is CASSFQGAADTQYF. In DNA, the CDR3 is TGTGCCAGTAGTTTCCAGGGGGCGGCAGATACGCAGTATTTT. This chain connects TRBV19 to TRBJ2-3; 8 nucleotides match TRBD1. Trimming cost V 5 bases and J 4 bases; bases outside gene matches: 5. The CDR3 loop spans 14 amino acids. Germline values: CDR1 LNHDA, CDR2 SQIVND (reference sequence).

The CDR3 region has the DNA TGCGCCAGCAGCCATCACGGGACTAGCGGCATCAATGAGCAGTTCTTC. Protein sequence: CASSHHGTSGINEQFF. This chain uses TRBV4-3 with TRBJ2-1, with TRBD2 identical over 11 bases. This CDR3 is built from 16 residues. Germline-derived CDR1 and CDR2 are LGHNA and YSLEER. The V gene end was trimmed by 3 bases and the J gene end by 6 bases; junction bases not matched to a gene: 7.

This chain joins TRBV2 and TRBJ2-2, with D tentatively TRBD2 (6 bases). Deletions cut 5 bases from V and 2 bases from J, with 15 bases between. Germline V gene lookup returns CDR1 SNHLY and CDR2 FYNNEI. This CDR3 spans 16 amino acids. CDR3 loop: CASSRETRRNTGELFF. CDR3 bases: TGTGCCAGCAGTCGGGAGACGAGGCGAAACACCGGGGAGCTGTTTTTT.

Details on this clone: In the same sample, other DNA sequences code for this CDR3. This chain links TRBV4-1 with TRBJ2-3; a weak D match, TRBD2 (5 bases). Trimming left V 1 base short and J 3 bases short, with 8 bases between. The CDR3 is 14 amino acids. CDR1 is MGHRA and CDR2 is YSYEKL in the germline V gene. In DNA form, the CDR3 reads TGCGCCAGCAGCCAAGCGGGATCAACAGATACGCAGTATTTT. Its protein is CASSQAGSTDTQYF.

The chain recombines TRBV11-2 with TRBJ2-1; TRBD1 or TRBD2 may be the D gene (5 bases each). Trimming stripped 1 base from V and 9 bases from J, with 10 bases between. Germline V gene data show CDR1 as SGHAT and CDR2 as FQNNGV. CDR3 size: 13 residues. CDR3 residues: CASSLGGAGEQFF. In nucleotides, the CDR3 is TGTGCCAGCAGCTTAGGAGGGGCGGGTGAGCAGTTCTTC. The full variable domain, its missing parts supplied by reference TRBV11-2 and TRBJ2-1, is EAGVAQSPRYKIIEKRQSVAFWCNPISGHATLYWYQQILGQGPKLLIQFQNNGVVDDSQLPKDRFSAERLKGVDSTLKIQPAKLEDSAVYLCASSLGGAGEQFFGPGTRLTVL.

The chain recombines TRBV6-5 with TRBJ2-1, with D tentatively TRBD1 (5 bases). V dropped 0 bases and J dropped 0 bases, with 9 bases sitting between them. The germline CDR1 and CDR2 sequences are MNHEY and SVGAGI. The CDR3 contains 16 residues. The CDR3, as DNA: TGTGCCAGCAGTTACTCGATAAGGGGCTCCTACAATGAGCAGTTCTTC. It yields the protein CASSYSIRGSYNEQFF.

The CDR3, as DNA: TGTGCCAGCAGCCCCCTGGGCCGGAACACTGAAGCTTTCTTT. Translated: CASSPLGRNTEAFF. The chain couples TRBV7-9 to TRBJ1-1; D not resolved. Trimming cost V 5 bases and J 1 base, with 11 bases left between them. The CDR3 covers 14 residues. Germline-derived CDR1 and CDR2 are SEHNR and FQNEAQ (reference sequence).

The chain employs TRBV6-6 and TRBJ1-2; unclear D gene. Per the germline V gene, CDR1 is MNHNY and CDR2 is SVGAGI (reference sequence). This CDR3 spans 14 amino acids. The V gene lost 0 bases and the J gene lost 7 bases, with 12 bases spanning the gap. CDR3 loop: CASSYSRERTGYTF. CDR3 bases: TGTGCCAGCAGTTACTCGAGAGAGCGGACTGGCTACACCTTC.

The V call is TRBV7-2, the J call TRBJ2-1; no definite D call. Between the trimmed V and J ends, which lost 1 base and 4 bases, there was a span of 14 bases. Per the germline V gene, CDR1 is SGHTA and CDR2 is FQGNSA. This CDR3 comprises 16 residues. CDR3: CASSLVFGGNYNEQFF. As DNA, the CDR3 is TGTGCCAGCAGCTTAGTATTTGGTGGGAATTACAATGAGCAGTTCTTC.

The genes are TRBV5-1 and TRBJ1-1; 7 bases align to TRBD1. V was pared by 7 bases and J by 1 base, with 7 bases of the junction left unmatched. Germline lookup yields CDR1 SGHRS and CDR2 YFSETQ. CDR3 length: 14 amino acids. CDR3 residues: CASPRRGRNTEAFF. The CDR3 DNA is TGCGCCAGCCCTCGTAGGGGGCGGAACACTGAAGCTTTCTTT. Combining the CDR3 with reference TRBV5-1 and TRBJ1-1 gives the whole variable domain KAGVTQTPRYLIKTRGQQVTLSCSPISGHRSVSWYQQTPGQGLQFLFEYFSETQRNKGNFPGRFSGRQFSNSRSEMNVSTLELGDSALYLCASPRRGRNTEAFFGQGTRLTVV.

The chain links TRBV14 to TRBJ2-5, with 9 bases lining up with TRBD1. The J call may be in error: the DNA end matches TRBJ2-7 better. Germline V CDR1 and CDR2: SGHDN, FVKESK. The CDR3 is 15 amino acids. This CDR3 is CASTGGQGRSYEQYF. The CDR3 DNA follows: TGTGCCAGCACCGGTGGACAGGGGAGATCCTACGAGCAGTACTTC.